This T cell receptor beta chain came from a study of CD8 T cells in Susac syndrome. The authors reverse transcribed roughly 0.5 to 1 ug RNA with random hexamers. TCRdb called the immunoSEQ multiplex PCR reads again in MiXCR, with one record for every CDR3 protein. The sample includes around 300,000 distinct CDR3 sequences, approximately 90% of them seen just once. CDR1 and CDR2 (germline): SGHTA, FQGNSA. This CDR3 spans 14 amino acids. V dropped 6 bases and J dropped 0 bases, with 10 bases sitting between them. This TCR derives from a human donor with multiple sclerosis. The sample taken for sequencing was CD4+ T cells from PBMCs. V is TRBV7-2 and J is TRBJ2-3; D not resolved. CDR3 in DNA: TGTGCCAGCAGTTTTAGTGGGAGCACAGATACGCAGTATTTT. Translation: CASSFSGSTDTQYF.